This record covers a single T cell receptor (beta chain). This entry belongs to a study of blood T cell repertoires in COVID-19. Here immunoSEQ multiplex PCR was the method, and the copy in TCRdb shows in-frame clones only, minus some. The sample records some 320,000 clones, 85% being singletons. The CDR3 consists of 16 residues. V shed 2 bases, J shed 0 bases, and the junction held 4 bases outside the gene matches. Germline loops: CDR1 KGHSH, CDR2 LQKENI. Each exposed participant met a COVID-19 case in the 2 weeks preceding study entry. The V gene is TRBV18, the J gene TRBJ2-3; TRBD1 agrees at 8 bases. The sequenced material came from PBMCs or T cells enriched from blood (not recorded which). The TCR was taken from a woman aged 30 to 39 who had been exposed to COVID-19. The CDR3 region is CASSPEWTGSTDTQYF. In DNA form, the CDR3 reads TGTGCCAGCTCACCAGAATGGACAGGGAGCACAGATACGCAGTATTTT.